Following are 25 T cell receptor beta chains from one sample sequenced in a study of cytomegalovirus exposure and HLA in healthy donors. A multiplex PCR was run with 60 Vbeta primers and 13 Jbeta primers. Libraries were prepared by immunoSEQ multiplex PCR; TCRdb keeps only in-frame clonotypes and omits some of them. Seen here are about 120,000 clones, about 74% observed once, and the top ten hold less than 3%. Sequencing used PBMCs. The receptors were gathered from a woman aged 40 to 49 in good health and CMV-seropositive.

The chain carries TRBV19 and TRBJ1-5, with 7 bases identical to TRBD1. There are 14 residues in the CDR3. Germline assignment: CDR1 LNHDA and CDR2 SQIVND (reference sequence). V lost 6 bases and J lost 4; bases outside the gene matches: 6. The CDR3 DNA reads TGTGCCAGTAGGCCGGGACAGATAAATCAGCCCCAGCATTTT. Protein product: CASRPGQINQPQHF.

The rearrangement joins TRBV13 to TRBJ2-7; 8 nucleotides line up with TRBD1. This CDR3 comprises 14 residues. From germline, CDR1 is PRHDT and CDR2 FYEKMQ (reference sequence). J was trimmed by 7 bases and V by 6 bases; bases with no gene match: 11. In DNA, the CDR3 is TGTGCCAGCAGGGCTACAGGGGGACGGTTGGAGCAGTACTTC. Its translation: CASRATGGRLEQYF.

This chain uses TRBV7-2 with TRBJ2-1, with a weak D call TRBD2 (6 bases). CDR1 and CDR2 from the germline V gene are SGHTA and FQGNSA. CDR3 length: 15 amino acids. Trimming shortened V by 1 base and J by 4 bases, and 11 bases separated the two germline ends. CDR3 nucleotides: TGTGCCAGCAGCTTAGGCAGCGGGTGGTACAATGAGCAGTTCTTC. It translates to CASSLGSGWYNEQFF.

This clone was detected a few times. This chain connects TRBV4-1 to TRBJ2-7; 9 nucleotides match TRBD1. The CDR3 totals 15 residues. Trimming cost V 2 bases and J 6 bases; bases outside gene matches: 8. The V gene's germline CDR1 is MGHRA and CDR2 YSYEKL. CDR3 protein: CASSQSDRGRGEQYF. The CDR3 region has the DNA TGCGCCAGCAGCCAATCGGACAGGGGACGAGGCGAGCAGTACTTC.

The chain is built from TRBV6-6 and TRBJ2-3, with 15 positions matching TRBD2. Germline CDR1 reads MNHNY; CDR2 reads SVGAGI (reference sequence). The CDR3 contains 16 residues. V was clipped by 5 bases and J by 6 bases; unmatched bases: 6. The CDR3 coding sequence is TGTGCCAGCAGTGGCAGGACTAGCGGGAGGGCCGATACGCAGTATTTT. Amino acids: CASSGRTSGRADTQYF.

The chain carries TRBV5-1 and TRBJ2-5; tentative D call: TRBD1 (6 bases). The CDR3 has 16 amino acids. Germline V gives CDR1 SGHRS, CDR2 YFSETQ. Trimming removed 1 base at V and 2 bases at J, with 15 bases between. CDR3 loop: CASSLRSSQGQETQYF. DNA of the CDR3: TGCGCCAGCAGCTTGCGATCGTCGCAGGGGCAAGAGACCCAGTACTTC.

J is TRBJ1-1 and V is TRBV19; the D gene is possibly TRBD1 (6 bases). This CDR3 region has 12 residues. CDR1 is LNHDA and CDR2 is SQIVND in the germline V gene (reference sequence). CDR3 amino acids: CERTGLNTEAFF. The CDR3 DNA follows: TGTGAGCGCACAGGGCTGAACACTGAAGCTTTCTTT.

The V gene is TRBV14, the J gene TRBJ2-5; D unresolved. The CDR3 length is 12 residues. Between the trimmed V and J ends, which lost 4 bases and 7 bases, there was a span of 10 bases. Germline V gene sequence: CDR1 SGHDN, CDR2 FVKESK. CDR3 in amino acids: CASSPSSWTQYF. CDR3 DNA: TGTGCCAGCAGCCCGAGTTCGTGGACCCAGTACTTC. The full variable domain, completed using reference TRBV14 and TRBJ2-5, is EAGVTQFPSHSVIEKGQTVTLRCDPISGHDNLYWYRRVMGKEIKFLLHFVKESKQDESGMPNNRFLAERTGGTYSTLKVQPAELEDSGVYFCASSPSSWTQYFGPGTRLLVL.

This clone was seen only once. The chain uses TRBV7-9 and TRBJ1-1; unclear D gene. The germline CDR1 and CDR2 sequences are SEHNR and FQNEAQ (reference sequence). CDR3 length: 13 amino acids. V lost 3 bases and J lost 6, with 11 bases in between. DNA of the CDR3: TGTGCCAGCAGCTTCGAGGGTGCGGCTGAAGCTTTCTTT. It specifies CASSFEGAAEAFF. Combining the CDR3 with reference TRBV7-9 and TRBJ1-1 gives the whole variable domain DTGVSQNPRHKITKRGQNVTFRCDPISEHNRLYWYRQTLGQGPEFLTYFQNEAQLEKSRLLSDRFSAERPKGSFSTLEIQRTEQGDSAMYLCASSFEGAAEAFFGQGTRLTVV.

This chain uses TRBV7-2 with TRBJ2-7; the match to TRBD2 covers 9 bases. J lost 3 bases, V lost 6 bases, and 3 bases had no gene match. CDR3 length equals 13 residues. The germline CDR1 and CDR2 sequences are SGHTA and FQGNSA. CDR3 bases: TGTGCCAGCAGGAGGACTAGCGACTACGAGCAGTACTTC. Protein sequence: CASRRTSDYEQYF.

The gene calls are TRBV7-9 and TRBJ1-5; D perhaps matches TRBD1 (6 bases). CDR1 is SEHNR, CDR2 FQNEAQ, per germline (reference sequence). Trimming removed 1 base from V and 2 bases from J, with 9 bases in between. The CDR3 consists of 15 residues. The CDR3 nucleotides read TGTGCCAGCAGCTTAGAAGGGGGTGGCAATCAGCCCCAGCATTTT. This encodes CASSLEGGGNQPQHF.

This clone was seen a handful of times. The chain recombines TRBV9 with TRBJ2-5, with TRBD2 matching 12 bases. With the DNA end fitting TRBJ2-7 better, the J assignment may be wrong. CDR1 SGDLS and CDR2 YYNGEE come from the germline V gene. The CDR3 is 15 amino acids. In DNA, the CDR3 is TGTGCCAGCAGCGTAGGACTAGCGGGAGTTTACGAGCAGTACTTC. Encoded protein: CASSVGLAGVYEQYF.

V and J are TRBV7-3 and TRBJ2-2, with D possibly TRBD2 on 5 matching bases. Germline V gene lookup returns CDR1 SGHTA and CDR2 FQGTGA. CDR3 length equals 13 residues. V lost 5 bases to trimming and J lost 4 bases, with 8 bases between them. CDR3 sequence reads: CASSPRGTGELFF. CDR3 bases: TGTGCCAGCAGCCCACGGGGCACCGGGGAGCTGTTTTTT.

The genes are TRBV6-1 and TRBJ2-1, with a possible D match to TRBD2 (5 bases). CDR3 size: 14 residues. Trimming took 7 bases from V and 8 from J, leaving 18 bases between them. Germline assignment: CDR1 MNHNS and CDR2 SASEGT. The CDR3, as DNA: TGTGCCAGCACTACTTCCCCGAGCGGCGATGAGCAGTTCTTC. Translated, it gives CASTTSPSGDEQFF.

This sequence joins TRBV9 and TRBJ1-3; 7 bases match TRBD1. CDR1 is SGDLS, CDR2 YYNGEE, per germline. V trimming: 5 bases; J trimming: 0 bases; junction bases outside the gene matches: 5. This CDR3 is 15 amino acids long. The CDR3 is CASSGQATSGNTIYF. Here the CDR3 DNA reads TGTGCCAGCAGTGGACAGGCGACCTCTGGAAACACCATATATTTT.

The CDR3 here is CAWSEGTGNEQFF. The CDR3 region has the DNA TGTGCCTGGAGTGAAGGGACAGGGAATGAGCAGTTCTTC. The rearrangement joins TRBV30 to TRBJ2-1; 9 positions match TRBD1. Trimming cost V 1 base and J 7 bases; bases outside gene matches: 2. This CDR3 spans 13 amino acids. Germline lookup yields CDR1 GTSNPN and CDR2 SVGIG (reference sequence). Together with reference TRBV30 and TRBJ2-1, the CDR3 gives the full variable domain: SQTIHQWPATLVQPVGSPLSLECTVEGTSNPNLYWYRQAAGRGLQLLFYSVGIGQISSEVPQNLSASRPQDRQFILSSKKLLLSDSGFYLCAWSEGTGNEQFFGPGTRLTVL.

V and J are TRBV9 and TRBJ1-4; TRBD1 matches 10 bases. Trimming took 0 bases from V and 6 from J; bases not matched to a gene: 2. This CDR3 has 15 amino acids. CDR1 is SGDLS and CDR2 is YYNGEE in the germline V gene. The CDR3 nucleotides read TGTGCCAGCAGCGTAGGTGACAGGGGGCATGAAAAACTGTTTTTT. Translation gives CASSVGDRGHEKLFF.

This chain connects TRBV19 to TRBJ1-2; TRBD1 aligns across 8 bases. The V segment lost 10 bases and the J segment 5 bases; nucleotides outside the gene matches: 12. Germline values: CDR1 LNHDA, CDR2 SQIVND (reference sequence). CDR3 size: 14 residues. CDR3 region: CATYHRDRSYGYTF. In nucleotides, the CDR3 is TGTGCCACATACCACCGGGACAGGTCTTATGGCTACACCTTC.

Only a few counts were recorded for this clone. This CDR3 reads CASRTTGNNEQFF. CDR3 nucleotide sequence: TGTGCCAGCAGAACGACAGGAAACAATGAGCAGTTCTTC. The chain links TRBV6-5 to TRBJ2-1; tentative D call: TRBD1 (6 bases). V lost 6 bases, J lost 5 bases, and 11 bases lay in between. The CDR3 spans 13 residues. Germline V gene sequence: CDR1 MNHEY, CDR2 SVGAGI.

For the CDR3, the DNA is TGTGCCAGCAGCCTGGGACTAGCGGGGGCCTACGAGCAGTACTTC. Translation gives CASSLGLAGAYEQYF. The chain carries TRBV11-2 and TRBJ2-7; 14 nucleotides match TRBD2. Trimming took 5 bases from V and 2 from J; bases not matched to a gene: 2. Germline lookup yields CDR1 SGHAT and CDR2 FQNNGV. This CDR3 is 15 amino acids long. Drawing the rest from reference TRBV11-2 and TRBJ2-7, the complete variable domain is EAGVAQSPRYKIIEKRQSVAFWCNPISGHATLYWYQQILGQGPKLLIQFQNNGVVDDSQLPKDRFSAERLKGVDSTLKIQPAKLEDSAVYLCASSLGLAGAYEQYFGPGTRLTVT.

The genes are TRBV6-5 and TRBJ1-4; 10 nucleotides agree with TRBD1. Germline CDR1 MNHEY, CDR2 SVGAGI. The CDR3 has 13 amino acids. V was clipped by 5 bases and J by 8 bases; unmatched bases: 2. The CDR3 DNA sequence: TGTGCCAGCAGTGACAGGGGGCGAGAAAAACTGTTTTTT. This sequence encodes CASSDRGREKLFF.

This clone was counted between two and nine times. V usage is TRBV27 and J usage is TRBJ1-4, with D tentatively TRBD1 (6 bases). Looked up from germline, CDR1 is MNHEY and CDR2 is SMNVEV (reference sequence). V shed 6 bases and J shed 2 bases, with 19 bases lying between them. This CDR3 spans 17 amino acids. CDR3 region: CASRGTGTPVTNEKLFF. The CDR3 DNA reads TGTGCCAGCAGGGGCACAGGGACCCCGGTGACTAATGAAAAACTGTTTTTT. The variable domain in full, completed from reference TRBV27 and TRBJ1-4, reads EAQVTQNPRYLITVTGKKLTVTCSQNMNHEYMSWYRQDPGLGLRQIYYSMNVEVTDKGDVPEGYKVSRKEKRNFPLILESPSPNQTSLYFCASRGTGTPVTNEKLFFGSGTQLSVL.

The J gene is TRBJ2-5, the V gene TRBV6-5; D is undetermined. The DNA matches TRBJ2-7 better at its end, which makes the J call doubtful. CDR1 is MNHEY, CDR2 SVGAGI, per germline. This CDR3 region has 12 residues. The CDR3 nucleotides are TGTGCCAGCATCTTACAGTTCCTCGAGCAGTACTTC. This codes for CASILQFLEQYF.

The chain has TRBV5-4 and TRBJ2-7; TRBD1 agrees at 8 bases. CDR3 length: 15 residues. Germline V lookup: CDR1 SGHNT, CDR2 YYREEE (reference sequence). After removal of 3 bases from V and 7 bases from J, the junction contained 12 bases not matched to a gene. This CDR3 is CASSSKTGAYGEQYF. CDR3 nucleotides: TGTGCCAGCAGCTCCAAGACAGGGGCATATGGGGAGCAGTACTTC.

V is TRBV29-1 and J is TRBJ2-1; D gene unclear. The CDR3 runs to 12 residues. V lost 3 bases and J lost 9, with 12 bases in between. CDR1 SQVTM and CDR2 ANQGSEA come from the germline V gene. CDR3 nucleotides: TGCAGCGTTGATTTAAGATACGGTGAGCAGTTCTTC. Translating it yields CSVDLRYGEQFF.